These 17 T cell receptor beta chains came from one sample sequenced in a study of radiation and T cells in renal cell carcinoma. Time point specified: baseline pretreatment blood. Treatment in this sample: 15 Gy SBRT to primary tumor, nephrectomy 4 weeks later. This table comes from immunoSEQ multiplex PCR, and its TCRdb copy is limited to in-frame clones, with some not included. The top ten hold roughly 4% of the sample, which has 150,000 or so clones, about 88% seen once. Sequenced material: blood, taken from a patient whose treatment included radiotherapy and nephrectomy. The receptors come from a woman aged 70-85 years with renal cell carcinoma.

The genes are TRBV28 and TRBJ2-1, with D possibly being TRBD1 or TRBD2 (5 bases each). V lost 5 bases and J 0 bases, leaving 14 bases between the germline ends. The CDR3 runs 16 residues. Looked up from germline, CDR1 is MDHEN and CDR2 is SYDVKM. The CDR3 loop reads CASSPGRGSSYNEQFF. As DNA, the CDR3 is TGTGCCAGCAGTCCGGGACGGGGAAGCTCCTACAATGAGCAGTTCTTC.

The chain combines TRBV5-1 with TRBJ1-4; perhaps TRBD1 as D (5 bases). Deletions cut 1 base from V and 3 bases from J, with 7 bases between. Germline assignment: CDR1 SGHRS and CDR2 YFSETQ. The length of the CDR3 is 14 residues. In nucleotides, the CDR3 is TGCGCCAGCAGCTTGCAGGGACCTAATGAAAAACTGTTTTTT. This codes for CASSLQGPNEKLFF.

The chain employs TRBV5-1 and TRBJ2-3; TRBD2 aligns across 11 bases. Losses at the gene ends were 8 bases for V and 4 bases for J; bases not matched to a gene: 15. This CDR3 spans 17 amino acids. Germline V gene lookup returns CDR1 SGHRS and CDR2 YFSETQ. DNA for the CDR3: TGCGCCAGTACTTTATCCCTACTAGCGGGGGTATCAGATACGCAGTATTTT. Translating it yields CASTLSLLAGVSDTQYF.

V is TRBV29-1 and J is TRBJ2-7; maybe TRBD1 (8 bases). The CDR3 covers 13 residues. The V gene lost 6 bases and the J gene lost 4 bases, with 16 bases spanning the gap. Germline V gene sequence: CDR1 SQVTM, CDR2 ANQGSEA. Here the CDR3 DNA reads TGCAGCGTAGGACAGGGACTATCGTACGAGCAGTACTTC. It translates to CSVGQGLSYEQYF.

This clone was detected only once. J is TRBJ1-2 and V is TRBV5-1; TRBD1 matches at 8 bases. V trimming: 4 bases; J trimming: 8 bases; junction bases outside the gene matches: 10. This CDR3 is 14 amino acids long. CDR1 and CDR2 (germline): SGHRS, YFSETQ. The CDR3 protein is CASSPGTGGWGYTF. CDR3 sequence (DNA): TGCGCCAGCAGCCCCGGGACAGGAGGATGGGGCTACACCTTC.

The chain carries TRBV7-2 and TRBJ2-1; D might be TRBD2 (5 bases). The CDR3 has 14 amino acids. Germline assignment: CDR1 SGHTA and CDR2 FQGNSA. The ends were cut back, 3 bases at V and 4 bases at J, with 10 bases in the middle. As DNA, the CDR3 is TGTGCCAGCAGCTTGAGACGGGGATACAATGAGCAGTTCTTC. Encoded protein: CASSLRRGYNEQFF.

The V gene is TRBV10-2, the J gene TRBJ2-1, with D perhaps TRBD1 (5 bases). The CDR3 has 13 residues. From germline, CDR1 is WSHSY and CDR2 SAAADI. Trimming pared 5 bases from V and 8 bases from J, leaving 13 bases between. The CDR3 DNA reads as TGCGCCAGCAGTCCGGGTTGGGGCTATGAGCAGTTCTTC. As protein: CASSPGWGYEQFF.

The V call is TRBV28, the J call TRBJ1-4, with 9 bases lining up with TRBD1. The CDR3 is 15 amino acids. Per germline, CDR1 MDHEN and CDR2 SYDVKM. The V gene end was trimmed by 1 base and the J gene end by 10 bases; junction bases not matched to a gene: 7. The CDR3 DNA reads TGTGCCAGCAGTTTATCCCGGACAGGGGAGCGAAAACTGTTTTTT. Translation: CASSLSRTGERKLFF.

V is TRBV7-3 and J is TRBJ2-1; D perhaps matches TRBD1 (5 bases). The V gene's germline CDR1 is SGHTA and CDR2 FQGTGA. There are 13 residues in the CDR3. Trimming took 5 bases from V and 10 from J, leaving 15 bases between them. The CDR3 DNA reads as TGTGCCAGCAGCCTGTACAGGACCGGGGAGCAGTTCTTC. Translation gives CASSLYRTGEQFF.

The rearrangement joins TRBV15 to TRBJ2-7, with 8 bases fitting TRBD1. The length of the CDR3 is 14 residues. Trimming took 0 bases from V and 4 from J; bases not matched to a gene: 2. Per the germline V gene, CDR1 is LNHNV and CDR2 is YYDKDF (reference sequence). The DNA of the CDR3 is TGTGCCACCAGCAGAGATCGACAGGGGTACGAGCAGTACTTC. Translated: CATSRDRQGYEQYF.

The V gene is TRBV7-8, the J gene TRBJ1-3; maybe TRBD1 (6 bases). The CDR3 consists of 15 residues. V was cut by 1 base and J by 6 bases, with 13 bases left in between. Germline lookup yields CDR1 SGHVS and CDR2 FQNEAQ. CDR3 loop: CASSLEPRGENTIYF. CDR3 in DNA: TGTGCCAGCAGCTTAGAGCCCAGGGGAGAAAACACCATATATTTT.

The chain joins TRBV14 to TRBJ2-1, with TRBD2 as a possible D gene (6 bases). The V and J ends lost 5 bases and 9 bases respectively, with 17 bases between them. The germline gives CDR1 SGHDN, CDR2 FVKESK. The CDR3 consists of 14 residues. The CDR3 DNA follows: TGTGCCAGCAGCACTTCCGGGAGAAGCGGTGAGCAGTTCTTC. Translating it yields CASSTSGRSGEQFF. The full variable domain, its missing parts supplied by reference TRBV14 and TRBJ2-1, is EAGVTQFPSHSVIEKGQTVTLRCDPISGHDNLYWYRRVMGKEIKFLLHFVKESKQDESGMPNNRFLAERTGGTYSTLKVQPAELEDSGVYFCASSTSGRSGEQFFGPGTRLTVL.

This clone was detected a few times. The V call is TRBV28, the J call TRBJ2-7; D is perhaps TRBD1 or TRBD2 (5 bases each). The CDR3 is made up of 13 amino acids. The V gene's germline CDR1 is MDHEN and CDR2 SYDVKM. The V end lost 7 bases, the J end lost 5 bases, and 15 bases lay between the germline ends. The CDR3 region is CASTGPPSHEQYF. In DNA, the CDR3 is TGTGCCAGCACGGGACCGCCCTCACACGAGCAGTACTTC.

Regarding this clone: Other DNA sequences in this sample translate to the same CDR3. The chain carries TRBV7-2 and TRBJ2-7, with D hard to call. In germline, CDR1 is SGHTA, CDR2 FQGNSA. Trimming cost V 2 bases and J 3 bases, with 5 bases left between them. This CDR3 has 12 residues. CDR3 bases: TGTGCCAGCAGCTTATCTAGCTACGAGCAGTACTTC. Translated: CASSLSSYEQYF.

The CDR3 bases are TGCGCCAGCAGCCACCCCGCGGCGCAAAATTCACCCCTCCACTTT. This codes for CASSHPAAQNSPLHF. This chain links TRBV4-1 with TRBJ1-6; D remains unclear. The CDR3 totals 15 residues. With 3 bases removed from V and 7 bases from J, the gap between germline ends came to 13 bases. Germline V gene data show CDR1 as MGHRA and CDR2 as YSYEKL.

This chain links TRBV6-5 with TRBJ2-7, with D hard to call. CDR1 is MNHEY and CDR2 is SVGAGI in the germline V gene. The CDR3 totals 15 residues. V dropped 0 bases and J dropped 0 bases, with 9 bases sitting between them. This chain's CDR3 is CASSYSFDPSYEQYF. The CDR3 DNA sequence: TGTGCCAGCAGTTACTCGTTTGACCCCTCCTACGAGCAGTACTTC.

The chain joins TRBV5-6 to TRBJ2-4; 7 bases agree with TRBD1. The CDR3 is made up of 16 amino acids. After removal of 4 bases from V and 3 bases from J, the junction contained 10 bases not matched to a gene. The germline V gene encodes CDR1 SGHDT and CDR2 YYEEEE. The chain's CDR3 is CASSKDRTLGKNIQYF. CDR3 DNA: TGTGCCAGCAGCAAGGACAGGACCTTGGGCAAAAACATTCAGTACTTC. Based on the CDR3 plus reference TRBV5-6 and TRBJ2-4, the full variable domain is DAGVTQSPTHLIKTRGQQVTLRCSPKSGHDTVSWYQQALGQGPQFIFQYYEEEERQRGNFPDRFSGHQFPNYSSELNVNALLLGDSALYLCASSKDRTLGKNIQYFGAGTRLSVL.